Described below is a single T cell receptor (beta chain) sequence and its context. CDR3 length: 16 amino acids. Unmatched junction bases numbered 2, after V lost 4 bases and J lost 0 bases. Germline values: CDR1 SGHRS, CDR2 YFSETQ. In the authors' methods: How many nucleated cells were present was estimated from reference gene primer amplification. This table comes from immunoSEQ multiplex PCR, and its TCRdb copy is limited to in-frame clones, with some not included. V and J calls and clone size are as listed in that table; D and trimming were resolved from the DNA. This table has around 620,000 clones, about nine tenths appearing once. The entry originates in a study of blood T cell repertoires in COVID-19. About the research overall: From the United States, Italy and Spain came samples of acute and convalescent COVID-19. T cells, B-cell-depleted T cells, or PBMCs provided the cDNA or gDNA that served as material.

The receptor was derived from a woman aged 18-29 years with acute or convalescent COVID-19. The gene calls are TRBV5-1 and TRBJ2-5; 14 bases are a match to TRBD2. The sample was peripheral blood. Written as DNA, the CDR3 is TGCGCCAGCAGCCGACTAGCGGGAGGGTACCAAGAGACCCAGTACTTC. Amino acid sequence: CASSRLAGGYQETQYF. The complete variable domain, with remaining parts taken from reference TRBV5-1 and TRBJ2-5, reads KAGVTQTPRYLIKTRGQQVTLSCSPISGHRSVSWYQQTPGQGLQFLFEYFSETQRNKGNFPGRFSGRQFSNSRSEMNVSTLELGDSALYLCASSRLAGGYQETQYFGPGTRLLVL.